This T cell receptor (beta chain) came from a study of blood T cell repertoires in COVID-19. On the study more broadly: The samples span acute and convalescent COVID-19 from the United States, Italy and Spain. From T cells, B-cell-depleted T cells, or PBMCs came the material, which was cDNA or gDNA.

The count of this clone is one. How the authors handled the data: Reference gene primer amplification yielded estimated nucleated cell counts. Sequencing was performed with immunoSEQ multiplex PCR; in TCRdb, only in-frame clones are kept and a portion is missing. That table furnishes V, J and clone size, whereas the DNA furnished D and trimming. Of some 80,000 clones in the sample, just under 85% were seen once. Germline V gives CDR1 MNHNS, CDR2 SASEGT. V dropped 1 base and J dropped 1 base, with 10 bases sitting between them. The CDR3 runs to 16 residues. V is TRBV6-1 and J is TRBJ1-4; D is perhaps TRBD1 (6 bases). This receptor was identified in a man older than 75 with active or convalescent COVID-19. Material for sequencing was peripheral blood. In DNA form, the CDR3 reads TGTGCCAGCAGTGAAGTGGGGGCACGAACTAATGAAAAACTGTTTTTT. It is translated as CASSEVGARTNEKLFF.